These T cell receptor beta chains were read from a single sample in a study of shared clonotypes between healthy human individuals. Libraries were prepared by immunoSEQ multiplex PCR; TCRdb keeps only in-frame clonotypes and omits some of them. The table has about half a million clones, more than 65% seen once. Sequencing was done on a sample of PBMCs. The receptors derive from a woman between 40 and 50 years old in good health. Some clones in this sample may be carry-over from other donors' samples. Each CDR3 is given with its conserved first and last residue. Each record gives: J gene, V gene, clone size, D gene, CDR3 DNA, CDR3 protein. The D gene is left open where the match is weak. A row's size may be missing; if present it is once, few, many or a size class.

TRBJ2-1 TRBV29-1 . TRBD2 TGCAGCGTCCGCCTAGCGGGGGACAATGAGCAGTTCTTC CSVRLAGDNEQFF
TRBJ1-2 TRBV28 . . TGTGCCAGCAGTTCCCAGAGGGGAGTATATGGCTACACCTTC CASSSQRGVYGYTF
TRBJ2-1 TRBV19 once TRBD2 TGTGCCAGCTCCACGCCGACTAGCGGAGCCTACAATGAGCAGTTCTTC CASSTPTSGAYNEQFF
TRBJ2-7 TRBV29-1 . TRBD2 TGCAGCGCCTCTAGCGGGGCCTGGTACGAGCAGTACTTC CSASSGAWYEQYF
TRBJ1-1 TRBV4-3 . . TGCGCCAGCAGCCAATGGGGGAGTGAAGCTTTCTTT CASSQWGSEAFF
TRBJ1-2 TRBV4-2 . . TGTGCCAGCAGCCAATCCGGGCCGTATCCTAACTATGGCTACACCTTC CASSQSGPYPNYGYTF
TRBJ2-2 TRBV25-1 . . TGTGCCAGCAGTGAGTCAGACAGGTTTAGGACCGGGGAGCTGTTTTTT CASSESDRFRTGELFF
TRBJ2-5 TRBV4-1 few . TGCGCCAGCAGCCTCGGGACACCAAGAGAGACCCAGTACTTC CASSLGTPRETQYF
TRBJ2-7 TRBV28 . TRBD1 TGTGCCAGCAACCTAAGTTCCGGGACAGGCTCCTACGAGCAGTACTTC CASNLSSGTGSYEQYF
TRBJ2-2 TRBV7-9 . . TGTGCCAGCAGCCCCCGTACGTACACCGGGGAGCTGTTTTTT CASSPRTYTGELFF
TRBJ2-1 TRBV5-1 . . TGCGCCAGCAGCTCTCCCCCAGGAGGGGGCGCCTGGAATGAGCAGTTCTTC CASSSPPGGGAWNEQFF
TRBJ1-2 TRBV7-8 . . TGTGCCAGCAGCCCTCCCCAGCCCCTGAACTATGGCTACACCTTC CASSPPQPLNYGYTF
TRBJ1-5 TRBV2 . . TGTGCCAGCATCAGGGAGAAGACAGGCGATTATAGCAATCAGCCCCAGCATTTT CASIREKTGDYSNQPQHF